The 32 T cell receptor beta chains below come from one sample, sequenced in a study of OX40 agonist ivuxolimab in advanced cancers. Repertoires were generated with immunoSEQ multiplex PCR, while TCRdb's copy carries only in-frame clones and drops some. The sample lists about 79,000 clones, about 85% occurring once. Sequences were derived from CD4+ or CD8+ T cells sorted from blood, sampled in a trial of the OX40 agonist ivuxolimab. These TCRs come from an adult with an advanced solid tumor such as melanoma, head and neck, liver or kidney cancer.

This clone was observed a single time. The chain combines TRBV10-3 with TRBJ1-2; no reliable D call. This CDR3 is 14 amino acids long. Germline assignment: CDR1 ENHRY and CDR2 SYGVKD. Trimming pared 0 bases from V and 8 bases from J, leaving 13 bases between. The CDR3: CAISESSVREGYTF. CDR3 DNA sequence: TGTGCCATCAGTGAGTCGTCGGTCCGCGAAGGCTACACCTTC.

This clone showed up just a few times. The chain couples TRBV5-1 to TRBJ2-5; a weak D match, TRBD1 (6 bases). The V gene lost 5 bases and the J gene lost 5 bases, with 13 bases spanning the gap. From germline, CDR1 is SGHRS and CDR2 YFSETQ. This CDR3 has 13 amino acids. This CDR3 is CASRDRPPETQYF. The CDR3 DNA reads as TGCGCCAGCAGAGACAGGCCCCCGGAGACCCAGTACTTC.

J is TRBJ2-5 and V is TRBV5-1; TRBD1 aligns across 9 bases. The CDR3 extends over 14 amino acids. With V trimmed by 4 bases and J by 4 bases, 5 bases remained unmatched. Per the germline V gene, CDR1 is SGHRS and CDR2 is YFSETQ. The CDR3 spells CASSTTDRGETQYF. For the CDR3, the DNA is TGCGCCAGCAGCACAACGGACAGGGGAGAGACCCAGTACTTC.

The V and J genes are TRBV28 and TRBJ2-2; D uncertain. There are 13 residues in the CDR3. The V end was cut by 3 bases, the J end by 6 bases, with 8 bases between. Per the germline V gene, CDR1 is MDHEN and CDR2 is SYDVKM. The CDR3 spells CASSFSVAGELFF. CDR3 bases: TGTGCCAGCAGTTTTTCGGTAGCCGGGGAGCTGTTTTTT.

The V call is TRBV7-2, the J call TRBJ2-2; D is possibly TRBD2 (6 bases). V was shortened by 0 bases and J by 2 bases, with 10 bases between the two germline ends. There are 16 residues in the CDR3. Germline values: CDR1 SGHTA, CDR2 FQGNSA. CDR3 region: CASSLAGTPNTGELFF. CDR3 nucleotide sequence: TGTGCCAGCAGCTTAGCCGGGACTCCTAACACCGGGGAGCTGTTTTTT. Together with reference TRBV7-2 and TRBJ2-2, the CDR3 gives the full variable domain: GAGVSQSPSNKVTEKGKDVELRCDPISGHTALYWYRQSLGQGLEFLIYFQGNSAPDKSGLPSDRFSAERTGGSVSTLTIQRTQQEDSAVYLCASSLAGTPNTGELFFGEGSRLTVL.

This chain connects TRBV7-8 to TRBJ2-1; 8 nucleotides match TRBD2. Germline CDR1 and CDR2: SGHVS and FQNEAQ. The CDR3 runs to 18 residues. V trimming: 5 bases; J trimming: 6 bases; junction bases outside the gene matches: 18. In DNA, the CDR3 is TGTGCCAGCAGCCCAGCACCCTCTTCGGGCGGGAGGTTCAATGAGCAGTTCTTC. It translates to CASSPAPSSGGRFNEQFF.

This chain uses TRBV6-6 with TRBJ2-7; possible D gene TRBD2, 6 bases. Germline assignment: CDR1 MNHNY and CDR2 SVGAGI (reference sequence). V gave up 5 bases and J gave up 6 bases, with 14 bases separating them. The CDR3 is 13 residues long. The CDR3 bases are TGTGCCAGCAGTGGGGACTCCGAAGGCGAGCAGTACTTC. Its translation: CASSGDSEGEQYF.

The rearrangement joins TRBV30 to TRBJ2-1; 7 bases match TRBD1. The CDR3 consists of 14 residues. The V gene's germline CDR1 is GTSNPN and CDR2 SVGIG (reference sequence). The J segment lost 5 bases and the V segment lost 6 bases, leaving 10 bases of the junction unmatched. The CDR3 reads CACFPGQRNNEQFF. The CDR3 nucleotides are TGTGCCTGCTTTCCGGGACAGAGAAACAATGAGCAGTTCTTC.

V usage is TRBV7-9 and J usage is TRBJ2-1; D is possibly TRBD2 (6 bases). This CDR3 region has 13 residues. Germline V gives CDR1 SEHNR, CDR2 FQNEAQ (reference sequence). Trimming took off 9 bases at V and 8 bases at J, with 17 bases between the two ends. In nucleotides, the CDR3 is TGTGCCAGTACCACGGGGGAGTGGGATGAGCAGTTCTTC. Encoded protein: CASTTGEWDEQFF.

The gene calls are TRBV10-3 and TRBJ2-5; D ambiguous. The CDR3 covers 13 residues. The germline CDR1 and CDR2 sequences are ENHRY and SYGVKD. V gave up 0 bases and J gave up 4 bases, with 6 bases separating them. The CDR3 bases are TGTGCCATCAGTGAGTCGGAGAGAGAGACCCAGTACTTC. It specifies CAISESERETQYF.

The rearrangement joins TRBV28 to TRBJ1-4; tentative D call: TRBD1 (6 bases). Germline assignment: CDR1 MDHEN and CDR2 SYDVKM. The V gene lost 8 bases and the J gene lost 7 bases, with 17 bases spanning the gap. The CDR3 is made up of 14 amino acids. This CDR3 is CASQLRDNFEKLFF. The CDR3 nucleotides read TGTGCCAGCCAGTTGAGGGACAACTTTGAAAAACTGTTTTTT.

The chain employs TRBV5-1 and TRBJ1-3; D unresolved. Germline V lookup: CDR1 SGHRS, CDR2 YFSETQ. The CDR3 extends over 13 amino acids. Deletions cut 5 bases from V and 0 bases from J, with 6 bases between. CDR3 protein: CASRMSSGNTIYF. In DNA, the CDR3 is TGCGCCAGCAGAATGAGCTCTGGAAACACCATATATTTT.

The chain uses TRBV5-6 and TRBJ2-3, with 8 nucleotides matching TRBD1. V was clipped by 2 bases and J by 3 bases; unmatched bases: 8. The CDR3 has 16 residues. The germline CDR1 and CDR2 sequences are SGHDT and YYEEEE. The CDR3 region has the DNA TGTGCCAGCAGCTTCCCCCAGGGGGCCAGAACAGATACGCAGTATTTT. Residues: CASSFPQGARTDTQYF.

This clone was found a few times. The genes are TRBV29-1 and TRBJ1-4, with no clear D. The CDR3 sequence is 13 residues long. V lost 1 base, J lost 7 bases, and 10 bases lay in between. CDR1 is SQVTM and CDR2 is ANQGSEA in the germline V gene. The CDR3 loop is CSVEGSRFEKLFF. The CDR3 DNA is TGCAGCGTTGAAGGAAGCAGATTTGAAAAACTGTTTTTT.

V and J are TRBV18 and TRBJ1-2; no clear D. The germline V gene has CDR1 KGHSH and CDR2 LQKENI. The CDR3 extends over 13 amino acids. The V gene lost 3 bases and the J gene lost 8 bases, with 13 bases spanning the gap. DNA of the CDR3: TGTGCCAGCTCACCCGAACAAGTTAGAGGCTACACCTTC. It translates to CASSPEQVRGYTF.

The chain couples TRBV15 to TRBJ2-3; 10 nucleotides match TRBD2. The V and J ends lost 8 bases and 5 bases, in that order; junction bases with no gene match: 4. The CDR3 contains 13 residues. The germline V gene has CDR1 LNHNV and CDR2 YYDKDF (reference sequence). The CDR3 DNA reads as TGTGCCACCTCGGGACTAGCGAGAGATACGCAGTATTTT. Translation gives CATSGLARDTQYF.

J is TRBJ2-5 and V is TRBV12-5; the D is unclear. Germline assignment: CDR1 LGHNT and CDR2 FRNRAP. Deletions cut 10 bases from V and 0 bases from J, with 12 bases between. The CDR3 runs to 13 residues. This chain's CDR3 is CATEVPNQETQYF. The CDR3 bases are TGTGCTACCGAGGTACCAAACCAAGAGACCCAGTACTTC.

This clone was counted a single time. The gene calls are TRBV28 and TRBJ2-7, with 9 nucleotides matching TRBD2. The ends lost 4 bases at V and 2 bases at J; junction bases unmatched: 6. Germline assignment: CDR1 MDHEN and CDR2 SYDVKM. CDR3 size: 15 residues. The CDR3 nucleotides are TGTGCCAGCAGTTCCCTCAGCGGGAGGCCCTACGAGCAGTACTTC. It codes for CASSSLSGRPYEQYF.

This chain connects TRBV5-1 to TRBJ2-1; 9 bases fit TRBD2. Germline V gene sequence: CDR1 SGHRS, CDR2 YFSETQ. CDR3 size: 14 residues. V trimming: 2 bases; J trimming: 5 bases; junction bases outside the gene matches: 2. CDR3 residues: CASSLGLANNEQFF. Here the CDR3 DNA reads TGCGCCAGCAGCTTAGGACTAGCGAACAATGAGCAGTTCTTC.

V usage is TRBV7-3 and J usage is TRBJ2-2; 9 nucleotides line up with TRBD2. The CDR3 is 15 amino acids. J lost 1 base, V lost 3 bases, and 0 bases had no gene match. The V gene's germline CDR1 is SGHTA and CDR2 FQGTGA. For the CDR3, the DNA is TGTGCCAGCAGCTTGACTAGCGGGAACACCGGGGAGCTGTTTTTT. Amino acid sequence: CASSLTSGNTGELFF.

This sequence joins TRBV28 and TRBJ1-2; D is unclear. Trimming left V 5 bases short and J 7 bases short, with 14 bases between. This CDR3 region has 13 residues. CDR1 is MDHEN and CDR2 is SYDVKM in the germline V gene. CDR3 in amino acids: CASSMDLPRGYTF. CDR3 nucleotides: TGTGCCAGCAGTATGGACCTTCCGCGTGGCTACACCTTC.

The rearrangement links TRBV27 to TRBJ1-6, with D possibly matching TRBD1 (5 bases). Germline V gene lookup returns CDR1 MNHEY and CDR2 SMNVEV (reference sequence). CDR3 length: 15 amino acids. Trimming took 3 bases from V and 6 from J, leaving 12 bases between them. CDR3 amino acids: CASSFVTGTNSPLHF. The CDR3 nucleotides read TGTGCCAGCAGTTTCGTAACGGGGACTAATTCACCCCTCCACTTT.

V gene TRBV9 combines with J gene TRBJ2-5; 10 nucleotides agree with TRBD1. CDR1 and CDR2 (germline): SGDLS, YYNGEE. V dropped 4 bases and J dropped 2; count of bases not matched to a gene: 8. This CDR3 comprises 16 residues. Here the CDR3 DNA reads TGTGCCAGCAGCCGGGGGACAGGGGCTGAACAAGAGACCCAGTACTTC. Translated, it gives CASSRGTGAEQETQYF.

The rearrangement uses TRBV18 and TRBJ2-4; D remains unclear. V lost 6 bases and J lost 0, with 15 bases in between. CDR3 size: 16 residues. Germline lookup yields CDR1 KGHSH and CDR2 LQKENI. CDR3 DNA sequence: TGTGCCAGCTCTCCCACTGAGGACCTAGCCAAAAACATTCAGTACTTC. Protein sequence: CASSPTEDLAKNIQYF.

CDR3 nucleotides: TGTGCCAGCAGTGTTGGACAGTCCACCGGGGAGCTGTTTTTT. This encodes CASSVGQSTGELFF. The chain is built from TRBV28 and TRBJ2-2; possibly TRBD1 for D (6 bases). Trimming removed 5 bases from V and 4 bases from J, with 11 bases in between. CDR1 and CDR2 from the germline V gene are MDHEN and SYDVKM. The CDR3 runs 14 residues.

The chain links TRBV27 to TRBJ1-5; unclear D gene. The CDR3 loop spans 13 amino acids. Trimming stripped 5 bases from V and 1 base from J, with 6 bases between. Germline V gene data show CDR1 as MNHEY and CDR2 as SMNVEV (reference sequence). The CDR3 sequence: CASSLGSNQPQHF. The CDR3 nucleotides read TGTGCCAGCAGTCTCGGGAGCAATCAGCCCCAGCATTTT.

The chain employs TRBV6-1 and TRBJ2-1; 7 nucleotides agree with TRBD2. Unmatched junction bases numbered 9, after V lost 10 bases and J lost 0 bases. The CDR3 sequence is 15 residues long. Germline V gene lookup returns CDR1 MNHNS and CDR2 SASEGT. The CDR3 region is CATKMGGSSYNEQFF. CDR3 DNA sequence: TGTGCCACAAAAATGGGCGGGAGCTCCTACAATGAGCAGTTCTTC.

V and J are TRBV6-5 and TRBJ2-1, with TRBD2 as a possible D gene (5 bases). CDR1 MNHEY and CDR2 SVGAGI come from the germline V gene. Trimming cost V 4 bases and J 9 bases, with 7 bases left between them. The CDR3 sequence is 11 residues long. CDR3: CASSSSGEQFF. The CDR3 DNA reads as TGTGCCAGCAGTTCAAGCGGTGAGCAGTTCTTC.

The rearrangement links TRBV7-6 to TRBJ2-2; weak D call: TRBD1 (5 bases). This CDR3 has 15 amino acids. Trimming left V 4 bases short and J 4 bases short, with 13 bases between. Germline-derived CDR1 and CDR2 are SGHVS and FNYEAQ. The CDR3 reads CASSYSGLSTGELFF. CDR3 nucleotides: TGTGCCAGCAGCTATTCAGGGTTGAGCACCGGGGAGCTGTTTTTT.

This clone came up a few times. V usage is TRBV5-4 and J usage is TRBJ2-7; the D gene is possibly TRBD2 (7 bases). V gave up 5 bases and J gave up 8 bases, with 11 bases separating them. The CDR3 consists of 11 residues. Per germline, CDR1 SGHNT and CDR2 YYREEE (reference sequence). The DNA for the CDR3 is TGTGCCAGCAGAGGGGGGGGAAAGCAGTACTTC. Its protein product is CASRGGGKQYF.

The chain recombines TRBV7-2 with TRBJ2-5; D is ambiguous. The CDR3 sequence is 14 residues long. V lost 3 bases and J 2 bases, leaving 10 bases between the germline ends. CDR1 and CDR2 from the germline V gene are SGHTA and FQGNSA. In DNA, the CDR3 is TGTGCCAGCAGCTTCTCTGGGCCTCAAGAGACCCAGTACTTC. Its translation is CASSFSGPQETQYF.

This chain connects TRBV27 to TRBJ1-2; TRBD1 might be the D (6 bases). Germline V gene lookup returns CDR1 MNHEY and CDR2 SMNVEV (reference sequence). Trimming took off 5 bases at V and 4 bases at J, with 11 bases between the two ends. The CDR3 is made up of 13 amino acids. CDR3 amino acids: CASSAQGGYGYTF. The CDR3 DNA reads TGTGCCAGCAGTGCCCAAGGGGGCTATGGCTACACCTTC.